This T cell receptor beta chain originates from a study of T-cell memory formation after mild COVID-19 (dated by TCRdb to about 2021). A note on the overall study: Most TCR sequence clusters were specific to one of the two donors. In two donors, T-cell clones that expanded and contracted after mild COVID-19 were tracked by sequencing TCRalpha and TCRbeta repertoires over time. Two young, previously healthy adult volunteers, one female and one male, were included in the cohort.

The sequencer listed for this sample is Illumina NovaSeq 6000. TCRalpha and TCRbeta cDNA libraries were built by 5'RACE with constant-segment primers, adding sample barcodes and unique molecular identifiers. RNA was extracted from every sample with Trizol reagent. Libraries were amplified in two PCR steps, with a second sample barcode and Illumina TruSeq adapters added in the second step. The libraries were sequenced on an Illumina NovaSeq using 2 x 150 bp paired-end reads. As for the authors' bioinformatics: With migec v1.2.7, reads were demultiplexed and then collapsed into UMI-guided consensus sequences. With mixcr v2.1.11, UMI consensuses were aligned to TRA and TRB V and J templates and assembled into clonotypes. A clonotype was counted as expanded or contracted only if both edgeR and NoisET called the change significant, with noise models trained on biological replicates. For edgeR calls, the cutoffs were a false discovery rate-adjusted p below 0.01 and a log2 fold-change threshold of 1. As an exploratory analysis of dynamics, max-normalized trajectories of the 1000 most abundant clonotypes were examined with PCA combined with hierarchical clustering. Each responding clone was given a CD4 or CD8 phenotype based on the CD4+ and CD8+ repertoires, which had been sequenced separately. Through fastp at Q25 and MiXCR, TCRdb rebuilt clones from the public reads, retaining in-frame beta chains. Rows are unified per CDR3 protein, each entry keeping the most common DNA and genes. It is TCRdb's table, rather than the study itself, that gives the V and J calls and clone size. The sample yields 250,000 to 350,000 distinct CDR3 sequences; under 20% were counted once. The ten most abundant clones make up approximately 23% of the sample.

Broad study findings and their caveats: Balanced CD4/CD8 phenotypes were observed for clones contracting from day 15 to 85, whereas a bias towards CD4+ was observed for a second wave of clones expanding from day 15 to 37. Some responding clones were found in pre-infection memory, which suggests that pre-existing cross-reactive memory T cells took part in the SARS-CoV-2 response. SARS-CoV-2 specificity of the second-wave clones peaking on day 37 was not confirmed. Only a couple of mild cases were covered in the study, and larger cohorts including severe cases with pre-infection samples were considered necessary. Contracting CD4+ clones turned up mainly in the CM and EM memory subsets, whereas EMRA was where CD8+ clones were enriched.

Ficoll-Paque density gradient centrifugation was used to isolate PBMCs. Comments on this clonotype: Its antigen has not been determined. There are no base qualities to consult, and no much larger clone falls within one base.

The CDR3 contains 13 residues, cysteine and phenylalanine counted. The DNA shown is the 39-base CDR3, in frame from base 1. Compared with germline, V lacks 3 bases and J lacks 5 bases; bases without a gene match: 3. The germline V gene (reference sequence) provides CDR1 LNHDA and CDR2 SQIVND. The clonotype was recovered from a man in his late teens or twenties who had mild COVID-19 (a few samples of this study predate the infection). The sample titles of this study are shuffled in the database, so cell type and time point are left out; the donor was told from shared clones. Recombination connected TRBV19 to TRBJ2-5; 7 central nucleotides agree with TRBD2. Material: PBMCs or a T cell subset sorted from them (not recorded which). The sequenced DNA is TGTGCCAGTAGTATCGTGGGGGGGGAGACCCAGTACTTC. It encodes CASSIVGGETQYF.